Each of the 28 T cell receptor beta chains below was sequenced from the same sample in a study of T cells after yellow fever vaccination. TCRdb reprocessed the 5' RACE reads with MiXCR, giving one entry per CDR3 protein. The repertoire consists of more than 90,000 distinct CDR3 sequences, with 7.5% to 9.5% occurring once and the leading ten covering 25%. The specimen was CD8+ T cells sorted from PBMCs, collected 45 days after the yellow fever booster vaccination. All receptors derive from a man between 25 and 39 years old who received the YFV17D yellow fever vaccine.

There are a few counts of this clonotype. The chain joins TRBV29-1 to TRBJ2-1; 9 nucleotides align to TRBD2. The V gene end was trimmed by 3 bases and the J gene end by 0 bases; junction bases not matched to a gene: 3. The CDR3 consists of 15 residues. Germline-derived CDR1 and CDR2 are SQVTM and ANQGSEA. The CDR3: CSVDVAGVSYNEQFF. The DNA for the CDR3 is TGCAGCGTTGATGTAGCGGGAGTCTCCTACAATGAGCAGTTCTTC.

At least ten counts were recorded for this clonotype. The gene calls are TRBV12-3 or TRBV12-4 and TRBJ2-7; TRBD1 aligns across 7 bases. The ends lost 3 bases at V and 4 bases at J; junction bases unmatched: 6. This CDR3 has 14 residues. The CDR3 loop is CASSFGQGVYEQYF. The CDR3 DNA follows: TGTGCCAGCAGTTTCGGGCAGGGGGTTTACGAGCAGTACTTC.

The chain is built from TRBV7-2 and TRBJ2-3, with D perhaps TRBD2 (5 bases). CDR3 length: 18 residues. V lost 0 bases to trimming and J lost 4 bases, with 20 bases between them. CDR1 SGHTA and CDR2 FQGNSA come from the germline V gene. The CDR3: CASSLAWVGAAWADTQYF. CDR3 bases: TGTGCCAGCAGCTTAGCTTGGGTGGGAGCGGCTTGGGCAGATACGCAGTATTTT.

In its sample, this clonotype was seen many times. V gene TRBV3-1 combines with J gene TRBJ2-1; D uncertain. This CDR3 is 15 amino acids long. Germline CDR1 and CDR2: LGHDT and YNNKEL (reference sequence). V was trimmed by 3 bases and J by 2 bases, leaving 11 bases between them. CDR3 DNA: TGTGCCAGCAGCCAGTCAGAGAACCCCTACAATGAGCAGTTCTTC. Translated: CASSQSENPYNEQFF.

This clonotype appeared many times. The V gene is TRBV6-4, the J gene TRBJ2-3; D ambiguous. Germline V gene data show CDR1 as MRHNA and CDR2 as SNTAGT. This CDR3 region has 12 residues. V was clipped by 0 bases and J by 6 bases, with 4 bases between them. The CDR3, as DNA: TGTGCCAGCAGTGACTCGGGGGATACGCAGTATTTT. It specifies CASSDSGDTQYF.

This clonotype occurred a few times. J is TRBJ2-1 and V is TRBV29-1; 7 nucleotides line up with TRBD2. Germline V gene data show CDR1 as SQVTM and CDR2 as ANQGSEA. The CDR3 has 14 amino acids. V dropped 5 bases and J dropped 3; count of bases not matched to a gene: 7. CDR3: CSVQVAGLYNEQFF. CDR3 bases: TGCAGCGTTCAAGTAGCGGGCCTCTACAATGAGCAGTTCTTC.

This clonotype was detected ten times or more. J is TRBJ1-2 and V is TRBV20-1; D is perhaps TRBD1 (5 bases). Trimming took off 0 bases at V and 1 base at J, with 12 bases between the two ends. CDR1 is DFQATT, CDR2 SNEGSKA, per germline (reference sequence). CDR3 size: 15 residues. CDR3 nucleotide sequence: TGCAGTGCTAGAGATCCGGGGGGGGATAACTATGGCTACACCTTC. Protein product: CSARDPGGDNYGYTF.

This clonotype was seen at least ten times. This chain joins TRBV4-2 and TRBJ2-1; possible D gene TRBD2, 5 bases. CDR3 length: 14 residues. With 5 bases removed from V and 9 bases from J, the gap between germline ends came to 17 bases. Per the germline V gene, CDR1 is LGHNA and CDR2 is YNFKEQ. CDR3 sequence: CASSSLVGVGEQFF. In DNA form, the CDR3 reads TGTGCCAGCAGCTCACTAGTGGGAGTCGGTGAGCAGTTCTTC.

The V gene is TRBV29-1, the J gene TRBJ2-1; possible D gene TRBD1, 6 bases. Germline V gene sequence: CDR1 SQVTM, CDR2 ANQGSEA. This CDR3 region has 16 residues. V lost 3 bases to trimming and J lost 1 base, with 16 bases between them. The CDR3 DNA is TGCAGCGTTGATCACCGAGACAGGCCGTCCTACAATGAGCAGTTCTTC. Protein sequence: CSVDHRDRPSYNEQFF.

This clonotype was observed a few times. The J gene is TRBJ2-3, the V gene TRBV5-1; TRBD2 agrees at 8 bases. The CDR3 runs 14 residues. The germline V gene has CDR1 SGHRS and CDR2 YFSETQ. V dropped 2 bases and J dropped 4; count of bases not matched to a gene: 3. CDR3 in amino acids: CASSLLADPDTQYF. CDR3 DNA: TGCGCCAGCAGCTTACTAGCGGATCCAGATACGCAGTATTTT.

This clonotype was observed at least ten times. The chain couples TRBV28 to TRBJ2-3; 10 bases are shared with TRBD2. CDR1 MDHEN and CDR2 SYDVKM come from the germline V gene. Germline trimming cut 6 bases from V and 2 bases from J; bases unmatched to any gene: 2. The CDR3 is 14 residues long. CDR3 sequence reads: CASSGLAVTDTQYF. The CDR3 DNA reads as TGTGCCAGCAGCGGACTAGCGGTCACAGATACGCAGTATTTT.

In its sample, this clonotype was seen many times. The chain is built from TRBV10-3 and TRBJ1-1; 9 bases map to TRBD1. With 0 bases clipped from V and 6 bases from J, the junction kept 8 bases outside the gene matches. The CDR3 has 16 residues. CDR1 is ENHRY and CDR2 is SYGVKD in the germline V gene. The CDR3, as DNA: TGTGCCATCAGTGAGTCGGTAGGGACAGGGCTTCCTGAAGCTTTCTTT. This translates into CAISESVGTGLPEAFF.

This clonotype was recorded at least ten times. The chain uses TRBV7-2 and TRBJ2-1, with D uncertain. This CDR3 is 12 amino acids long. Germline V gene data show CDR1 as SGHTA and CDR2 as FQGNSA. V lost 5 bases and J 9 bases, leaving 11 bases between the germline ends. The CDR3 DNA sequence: TGTGCCAGCAGCCCGGCGTTGCCTGAGCAGTTCTTC. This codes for CASSPALPEQFF.

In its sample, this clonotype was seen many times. This CDR3 reads CASSPGTSNYGYTF. CDR3 bases: TGTGCCAGCAGTCCTGGGACGTCCAACTATGGCTACACCTTC. The V and J genes are TRBV27 and TRBJ1-2, with TRBD1 as a possible D gene (5 bases). Deletions cut 5 bases from V and 2 bases from J, with 12 bases between. Germline V CDR1 and CDR2: MNHEY, SMNVEV (reference sequence). This CDR3 contains 14 residues.

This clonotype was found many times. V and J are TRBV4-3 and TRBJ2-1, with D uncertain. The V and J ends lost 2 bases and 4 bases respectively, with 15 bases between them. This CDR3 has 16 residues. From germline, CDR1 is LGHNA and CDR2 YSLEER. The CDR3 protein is CASSQTLSSQYNEQFF. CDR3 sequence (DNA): TGCGCCAGCAGCCAAACCCTTAGTTCGCAATACAATGAGCAGTTCTTC.

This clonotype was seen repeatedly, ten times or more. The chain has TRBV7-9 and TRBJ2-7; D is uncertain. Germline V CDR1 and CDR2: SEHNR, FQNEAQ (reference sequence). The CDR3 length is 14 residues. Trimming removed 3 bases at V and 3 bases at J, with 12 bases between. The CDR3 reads CASSFGLADYEQYF. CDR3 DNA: TGTGCCAGCAGCTTTGGGCTTGCAGACTACGAGCAGTACTTC.

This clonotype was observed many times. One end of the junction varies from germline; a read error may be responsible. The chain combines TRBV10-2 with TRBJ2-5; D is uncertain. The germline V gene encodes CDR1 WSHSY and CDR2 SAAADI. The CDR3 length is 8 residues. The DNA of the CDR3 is TGCGCCAGCAGTGTCTTGGGGTTC. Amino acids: CASSVLGF.

The CDR3 loop reads CASRRGVDGYTF. For the CDR3, the DNA is TGTGCCAGTCGACGAGGAGTGGATGGCTACACCTTC. The chain has TRBV19 and TRBJ1-2, with D unresolved. Germline assignment: CDR1 LNHDA and CDR2 SQIVND (reference sequence). The CDR3 sequence is 12 residues long. With 8 bases removed from V and 6 bases from J, the gap between germline ends came to 13 bases.

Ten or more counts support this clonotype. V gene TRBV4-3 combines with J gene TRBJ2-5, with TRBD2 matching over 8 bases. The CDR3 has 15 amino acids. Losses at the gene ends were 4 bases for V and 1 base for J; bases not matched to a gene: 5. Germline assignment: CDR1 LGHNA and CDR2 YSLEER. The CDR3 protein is CASSPRSGSQETQYF. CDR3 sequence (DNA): TGCGCCAGCAGCCCACGGAGCGGGAGCCAAGAGACCCAGTACTTC.

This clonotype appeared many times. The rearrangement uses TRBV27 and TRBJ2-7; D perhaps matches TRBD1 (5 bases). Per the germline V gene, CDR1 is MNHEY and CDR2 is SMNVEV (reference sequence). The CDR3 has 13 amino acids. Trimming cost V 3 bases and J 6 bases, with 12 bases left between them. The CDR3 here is CASSFGQGGEQYF. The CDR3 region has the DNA TGTGCCAGCAGTTTCGGGCAGGGTGGCGAGCAGTACTTC.

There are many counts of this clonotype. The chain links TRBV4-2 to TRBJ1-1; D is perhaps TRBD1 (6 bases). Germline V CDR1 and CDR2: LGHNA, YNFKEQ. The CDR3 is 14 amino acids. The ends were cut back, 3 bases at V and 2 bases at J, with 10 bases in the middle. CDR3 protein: CASSHEDSNTEAFF. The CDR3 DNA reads TGTGCCAGCAGCCACGAGGACAGTAACACTGAAGCTTTCTTT.

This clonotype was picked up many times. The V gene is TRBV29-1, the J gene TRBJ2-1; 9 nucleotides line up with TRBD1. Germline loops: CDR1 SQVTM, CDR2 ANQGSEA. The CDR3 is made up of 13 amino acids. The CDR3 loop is CRAGTGLFNEQFF. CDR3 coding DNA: TGCAGGGCCGGGACAGGGTTATTTAATGAGCAGTTCTTC.

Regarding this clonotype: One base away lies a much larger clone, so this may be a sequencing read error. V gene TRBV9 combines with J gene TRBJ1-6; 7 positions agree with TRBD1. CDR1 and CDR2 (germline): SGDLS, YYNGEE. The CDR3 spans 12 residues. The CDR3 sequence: CDSSSPGQPLHF. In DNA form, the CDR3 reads TGTGACAGCAGCTCGCCGGGACAGCCCCTCCACTTT.

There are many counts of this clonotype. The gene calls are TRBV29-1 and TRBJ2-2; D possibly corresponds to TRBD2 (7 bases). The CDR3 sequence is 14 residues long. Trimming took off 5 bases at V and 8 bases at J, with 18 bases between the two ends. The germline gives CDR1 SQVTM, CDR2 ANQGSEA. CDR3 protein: CSVPSDRTSGELFF. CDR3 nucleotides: TGCAGCGTTCCTTCCGACAGGACTAGTGGGGAGCTGTTTTTT.

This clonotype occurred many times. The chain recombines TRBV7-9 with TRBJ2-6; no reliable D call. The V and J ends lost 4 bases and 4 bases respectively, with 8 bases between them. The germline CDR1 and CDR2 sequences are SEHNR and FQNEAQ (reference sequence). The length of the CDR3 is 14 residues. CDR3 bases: TGTGCCAGCAGCTCCGTTGGGGGGGCCAACGTCCTGACTTTC. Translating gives CASSSVGGANVLTF.

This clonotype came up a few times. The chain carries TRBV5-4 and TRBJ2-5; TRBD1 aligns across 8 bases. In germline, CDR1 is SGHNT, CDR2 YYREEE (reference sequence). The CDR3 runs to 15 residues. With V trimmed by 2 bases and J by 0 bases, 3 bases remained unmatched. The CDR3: CASSFGTGHQETQYF. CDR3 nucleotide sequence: TGTGCCAGCAGCTTTGGGACAGGTCACCAAGAGACCCAGTACTTC.

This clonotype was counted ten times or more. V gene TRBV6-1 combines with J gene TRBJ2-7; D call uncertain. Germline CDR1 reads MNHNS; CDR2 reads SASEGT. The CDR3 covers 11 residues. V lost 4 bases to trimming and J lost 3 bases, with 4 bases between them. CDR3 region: CASSGSYEQYF. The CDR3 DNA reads TGTGCCAGCAGTGGTAGCTACGAGCAGTACTTC.

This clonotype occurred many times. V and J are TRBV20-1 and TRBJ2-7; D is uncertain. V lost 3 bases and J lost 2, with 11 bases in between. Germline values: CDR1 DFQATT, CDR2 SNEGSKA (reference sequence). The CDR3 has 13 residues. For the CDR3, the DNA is TGCAGTGCTAGTGGAGCCGAGACCTACGAGCAGTACTTC. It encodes CSASGAETYEQYF.